This TCR beta chain was retrieved from a study of blood T cells in healthy people across ages. Germline V lookup: CDR1 LGHNA, CDR2 YNFKEQ. This CDR3 comprises 15 residues. The V and J ends lost 5 bases and 4 bases, in that order; junction bases with no gene match: 7. Primers used in a second PCR of about 7 to 12 cycles were a sample-barcoded 5' primer and a J-beta primer mix. TCRdb recomputed calls from the 5' RACE reads with MiXCR, one row per CDR3 protein. This table has about 750,000 distinct CDR3 sequences, approximately 53% appearing once. The TCR originated in an elderly man in good health. The sample comprised blood. V is TRBV4-2 and J is TRBJ1-1; 10 positions match TRBD1. In DNA form, the CDR3 reads TGTGCCAGCAGCGATCCGGACAGGGGGGGCACTGAAGCTTTCTTT. Residues: CASSDPDRGGTEAFF.